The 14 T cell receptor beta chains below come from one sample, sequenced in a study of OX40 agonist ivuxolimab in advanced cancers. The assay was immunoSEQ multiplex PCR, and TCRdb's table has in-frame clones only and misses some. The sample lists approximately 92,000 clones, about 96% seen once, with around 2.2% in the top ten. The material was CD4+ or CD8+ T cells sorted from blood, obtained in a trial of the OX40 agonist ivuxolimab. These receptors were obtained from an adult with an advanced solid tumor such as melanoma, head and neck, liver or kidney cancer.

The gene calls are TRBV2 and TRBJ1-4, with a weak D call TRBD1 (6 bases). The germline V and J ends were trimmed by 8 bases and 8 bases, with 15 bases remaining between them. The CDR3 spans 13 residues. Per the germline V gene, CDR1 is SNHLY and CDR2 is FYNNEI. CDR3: CASLGGPEEKLFF. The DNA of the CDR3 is TGTGCCAGCCTTGGGGGGCCCGAGGAAAAACTGTTTTTT.

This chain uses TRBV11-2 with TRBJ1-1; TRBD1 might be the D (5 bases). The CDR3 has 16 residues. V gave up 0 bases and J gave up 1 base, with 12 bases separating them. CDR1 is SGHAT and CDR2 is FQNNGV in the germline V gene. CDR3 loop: CASSLDRGGTNTEAFF. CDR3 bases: TGTGCCAGCAGCTTAGATCGGGGGGGGACGAACACTGAAGCTTTCTTT.

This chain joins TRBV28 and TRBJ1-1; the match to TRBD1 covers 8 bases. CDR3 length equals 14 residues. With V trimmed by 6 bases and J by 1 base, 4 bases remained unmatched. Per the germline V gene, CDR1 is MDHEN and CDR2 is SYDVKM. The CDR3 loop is CASSTQGGNTEAFF. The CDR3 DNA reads TGTGCCAGCAGCACACAGGGGGGGAACACTGAAGCTTTCTTT.

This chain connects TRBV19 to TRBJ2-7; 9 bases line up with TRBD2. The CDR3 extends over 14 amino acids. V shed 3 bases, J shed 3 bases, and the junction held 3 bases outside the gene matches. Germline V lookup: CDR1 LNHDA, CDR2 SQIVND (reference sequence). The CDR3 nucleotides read TGTGCCAGTAGTATGGGACTAGCATTCTACGAGCAGTACTTC. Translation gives CASSMGLAFYEQYF.

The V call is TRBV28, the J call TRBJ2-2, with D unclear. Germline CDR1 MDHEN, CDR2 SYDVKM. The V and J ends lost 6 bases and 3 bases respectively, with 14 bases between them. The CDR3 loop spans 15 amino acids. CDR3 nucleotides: TGTGCCAGCAGCGACGCGCCTTCCTACACCGGGGAGCTGTTTTTT. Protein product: CASSDAPSYTGELFF.

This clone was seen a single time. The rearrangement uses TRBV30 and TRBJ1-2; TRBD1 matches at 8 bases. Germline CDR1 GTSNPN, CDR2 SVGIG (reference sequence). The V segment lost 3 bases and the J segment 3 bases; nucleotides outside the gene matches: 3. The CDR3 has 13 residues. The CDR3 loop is CAWRKQGDYGYTF. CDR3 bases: TGTGCCTGGAGAAAACAGGGGGACTATGGCTACACCTTC.

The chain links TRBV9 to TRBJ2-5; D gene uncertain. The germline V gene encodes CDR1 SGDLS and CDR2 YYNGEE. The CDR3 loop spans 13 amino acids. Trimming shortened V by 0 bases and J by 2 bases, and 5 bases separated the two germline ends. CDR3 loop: CASSVGGQETQYF. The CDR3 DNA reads TGTGCCAGCAGCGTAGGGGGACAAGAGACCCAGTACTTC.

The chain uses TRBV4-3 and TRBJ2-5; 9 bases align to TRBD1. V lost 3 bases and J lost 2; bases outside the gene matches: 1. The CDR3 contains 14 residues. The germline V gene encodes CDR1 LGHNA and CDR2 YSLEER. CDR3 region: CASSHGTGQETQYF. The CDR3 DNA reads TGCGCCAGCAGCCACGGGACAGGGCAAGAGACCCAGTACTTC.

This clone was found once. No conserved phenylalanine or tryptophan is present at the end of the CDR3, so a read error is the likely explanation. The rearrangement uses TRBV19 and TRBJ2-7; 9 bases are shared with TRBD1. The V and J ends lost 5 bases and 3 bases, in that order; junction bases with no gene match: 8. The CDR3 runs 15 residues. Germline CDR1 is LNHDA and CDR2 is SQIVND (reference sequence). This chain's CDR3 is CASSAQPGQGYEQYL. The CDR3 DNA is TGTGCCAGTAGTGCTCAACCGGGACAGGGCTACGAGCAGTACCTC.

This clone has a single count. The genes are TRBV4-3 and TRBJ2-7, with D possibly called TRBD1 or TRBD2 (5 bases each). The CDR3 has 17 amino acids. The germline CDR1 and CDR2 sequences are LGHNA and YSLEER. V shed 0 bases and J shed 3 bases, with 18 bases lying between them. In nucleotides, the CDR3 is TGCGCCAGCAGCCAAGATGGGGCAATGGAAACTAGCTACGAGCAGTACTTC. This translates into CASSQDGAMETSYEQYF.

CDR3 sequence: CASSLLTGDTIYF. CDR3 sequence (DNA): TGTGCCAGCAGTTTACTTACGGGGGACACCATATATTTT. The chain has TRBV27 and TRBJ1-3; D might be TRBD1 (5 bases). The V end lost 2 bases, the J end lost 8 bases, and 10 bases lay between the germline ends. The CDR3 consists of 13 residues. CDR1 and CDR2 (germline): MNHEY, SMNVEV (reference sequence).

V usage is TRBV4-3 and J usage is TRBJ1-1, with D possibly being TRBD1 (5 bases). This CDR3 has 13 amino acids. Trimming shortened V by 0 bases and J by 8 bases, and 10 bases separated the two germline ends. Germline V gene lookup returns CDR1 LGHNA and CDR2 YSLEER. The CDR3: CASSQEAGREAFF. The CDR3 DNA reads TGCGCCAGCAGCCAAGAGGCGGGACGGGAAGCTTTCTTT.

The CDR3 DNA is TGTGCCAGCAGCTCCGGGACAGGGGGTTACGAGCAGTACTTC. Its translation: CASSSGTGGYEQYF. The genes are TRBV9 and TRBJ2-5, with TRBD1 identical over 11 bases. The DNA matches TRBJ2-7 better at its end, which makes the J call doubtful. Germline lookup yields CDR1 SGDLS and CDR2 YYNGEE. CDR3 size: 14 residues.

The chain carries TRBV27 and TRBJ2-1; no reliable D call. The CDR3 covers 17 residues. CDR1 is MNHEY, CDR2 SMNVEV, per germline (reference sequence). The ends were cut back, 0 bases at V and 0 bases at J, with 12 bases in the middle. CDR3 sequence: CASSLSFGGTSYNEQFF. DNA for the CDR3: TGTGCCAGCAGTTTATCGTTTGGCGGAACCTCCTACAATGAGCAGTTCTTC.